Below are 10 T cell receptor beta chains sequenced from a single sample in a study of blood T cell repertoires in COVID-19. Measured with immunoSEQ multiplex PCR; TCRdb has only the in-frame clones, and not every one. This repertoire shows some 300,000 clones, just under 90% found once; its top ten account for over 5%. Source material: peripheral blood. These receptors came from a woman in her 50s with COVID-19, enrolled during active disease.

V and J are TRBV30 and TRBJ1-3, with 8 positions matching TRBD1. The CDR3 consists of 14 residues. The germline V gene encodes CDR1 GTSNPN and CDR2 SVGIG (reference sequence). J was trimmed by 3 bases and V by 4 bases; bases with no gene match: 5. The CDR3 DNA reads TGTGCCTGGAACCACGACAGGGGTGGAAACACCATATATTTT. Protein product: CAWNHDRGGNTIYF.

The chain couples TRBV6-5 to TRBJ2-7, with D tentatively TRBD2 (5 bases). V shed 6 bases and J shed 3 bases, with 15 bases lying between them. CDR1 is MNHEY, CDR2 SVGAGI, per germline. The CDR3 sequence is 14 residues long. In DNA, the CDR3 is TGTGCCAGCAGCCAAACTAGAACCGGCTACGAGCAGTACTTC. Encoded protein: CASSQTRTGYEQYF.

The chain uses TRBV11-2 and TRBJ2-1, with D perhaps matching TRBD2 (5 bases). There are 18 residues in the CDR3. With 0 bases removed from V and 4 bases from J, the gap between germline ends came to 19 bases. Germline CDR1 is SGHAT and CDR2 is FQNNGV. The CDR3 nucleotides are TGTGCCAGCAGCTTAGATCTACTGAGGGCGAGGCGGTACAATGAGCAGTTCTTC. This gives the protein CASSLDLLRARRYNEQFF.

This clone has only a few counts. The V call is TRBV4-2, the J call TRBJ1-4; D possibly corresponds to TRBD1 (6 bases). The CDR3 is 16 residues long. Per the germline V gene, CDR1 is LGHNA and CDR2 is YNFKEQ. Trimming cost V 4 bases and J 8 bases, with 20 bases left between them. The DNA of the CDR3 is TGTGCCAGCAGCCCCCGAATTTCGGGAGGGGGGGAAAAACTGTTTTTT. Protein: CASSPRISGGGEKLFF.

DNA for the CDR3: TGTGCCAGCAGCTTGGATAACACAGATACGCAGTATTTT. Amino acid sequence: CASSLDNTDTQYF. The chain carries TRBV5-4 and TRBJ2-3; no reliable D call. Looked up from germline, CDR1 is SGHNT and CDR2 is YYREEE (reference sequence). The V end was cut by 0 bases, the J end by 2 bases, with 4 bases between. The CDR3 runs 13 residues.

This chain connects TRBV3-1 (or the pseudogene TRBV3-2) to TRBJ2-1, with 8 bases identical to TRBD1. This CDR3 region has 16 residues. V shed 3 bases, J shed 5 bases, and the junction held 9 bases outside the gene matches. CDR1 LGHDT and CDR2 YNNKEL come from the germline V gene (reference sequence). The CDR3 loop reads CASSQGPGTGHNEQFF. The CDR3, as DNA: TGTGCCAGCAGCCAGGGACCCGGGACAGGTCACAATGAGCAGTTCTTC.

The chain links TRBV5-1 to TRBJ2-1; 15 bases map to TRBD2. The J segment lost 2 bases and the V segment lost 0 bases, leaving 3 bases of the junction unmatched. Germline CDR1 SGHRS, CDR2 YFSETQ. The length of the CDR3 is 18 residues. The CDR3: CASSLGGLAGGAYNEQFF. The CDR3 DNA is TGCGCCAGCAGCTTGGGGGGACTAGCGGGAGGCGCCTACAATGAGCAGTTCTTC.

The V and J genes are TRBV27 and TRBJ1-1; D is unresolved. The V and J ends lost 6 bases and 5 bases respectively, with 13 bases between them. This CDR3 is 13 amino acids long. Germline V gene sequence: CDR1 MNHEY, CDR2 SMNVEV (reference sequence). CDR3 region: CASSFFVETEAFF. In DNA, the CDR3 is TGTGCCAGCAGCTTTTTTGTCGAGACTGAAGCTTTCTTT.

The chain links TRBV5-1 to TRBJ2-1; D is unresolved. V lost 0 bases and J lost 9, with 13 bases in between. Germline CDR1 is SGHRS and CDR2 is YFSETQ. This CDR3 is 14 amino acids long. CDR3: CASSLGGSRREQFF. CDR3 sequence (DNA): TGCGCCAGCAGCTTGGGAGGATCTCGGCGTGAGCAGTTCTTC. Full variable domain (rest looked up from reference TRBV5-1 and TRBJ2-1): KAGVTQTPRYLIKTRGQQVTLSCSPISGHRSVSWYQQTPGQGLQFLFEYFSETQRNKGNFPGRFSGRQFSNSRSEMNVSTLELGDSALYLCASSLGGSRREQFFGPGTRLTVL.

As DNA, the CDR3 is TGTGCCAGCAGCCAAGGACTAGCGGGAGGGGGCCAAGAGACCCAGTACTTC. Translated, it gives CASSQGLAGGGQETQYF. The genes are TRBV14 and TRBJ2-5; 14 bases align to TRBD2. The CDR3 totals 17 residues. Trimming cost V 1 base and J 1 base; bases outside gene matches: 2. CDR1 and CDR2 from the germline V gene are SGHDN and FVKESK.